This T cell receptor (beta chain) originates from a study of blood T cell repertoires in COVID-19 (dated by TCRdb to between 2020 and 2021). Regarding the study in general: Samples from collaborators originated in the United States, Italy and Spain and spanned both the acute and convalescent phases of COVID-19. The material from the prospective study consisted of cDNA or gDNA derived from T cells, B-cell-depleted T cells, or PBMCs. The dataset comprised deeply sampled blood TCRbeta repertoires from subjects exposed to, actively infected with, or recovered from COVID-19. The repertoires were released in a freely available public database meant as a resource for research on the immune response to SARS-CoV-2. The samples were drawn from the first 160 participants of the ongoing ImmuneRACE study and from 1,254 subjects provided by 6 global collaborators. Nearly every sample came with metadata listing a de-identified subject ID, COVID-19 status, age in years and sex. HLA class I and class II types, where available, came from metadata supplied by the sample provider rather than from assay-based typing. Study-wide findings and limitations: The quantity of clinical and demographic metadata differed by source and by participant and was supplied without curation.

Points on this clone: The antigen this receptor binds is unknown. No quality values exist for individual bases; no much larger clone is one base distant.

Participants in the prospective study were aged roughly 18 to 100 years, lived in under 30 United States geographic areas, and enrolled through a virtual design. To assign participants to cohorts, the prospective study relied on clinical history that participants themselves reported in a screening survey and a study questionnaire. For ImmuneRACE Cohort 3, a participant was defined as recovered based on two consecutive negative NP/OP PCR tests, clearance by a healthcare professional, or resolution of symptoms. In the prospective study, whole blood, serum and a nasopharyngeal or oropharyngeal swab were collected from each participant by mobile phlebotomists. Additional blood draws and questionnaires over an approximately two-month period could optionally be provided by prospective study participants. Blood samples from the prospective study were shipped frozen or at room temperature prior to DNA extraction.

Relative to germline, V is missing 5 bases and J is missing 1 base, with 1 base of the junction outside any gene match. Taken from cysteine to phenylalanine, the CDR3 has 14 residues. The entry retains the CDR3 DNA only, 42 bases that are in frame from base 1. CDR1 MNHEY and CDR2 SVGAGI were looked up in the germline V gene. The immunoSEQ Assay, a bias-controlled multiplex PCR, was used to amplify TCRbeta CDR3 regions from genomic DNA. On the study's bioinformatics: Nucleated cell counts per sample were estimated from amplification of reference gene primers within the assay. To quantify the absolute abundance of each unique TCRbeta CDR3 rearrangement, sequence reads were collapsed and filtered. For each sample, productive Simpson clonality was calculated by taking the square root of Simpson's diversity index across productive rearrangements. TCRdb took over this immuneACCESS table, retaining in-frame rearrangements with V and J assigned. Such tables are incomplete; in checked studies, under half of the missing clones stem from an unresolved V gene, and the remainder is unexplained. D and trimming come from the DNA, and the V and J calls and clone size come from that table. In all, the sample holds around 190,000 clones, and approximately 88% of those were seen once. Jointly, the top ten make up under 4% of the sample.

This TCR was sampled from a woman aged 30 to 39 who had recovered from COVID-19. The chain couples TRBV6-5 to TRBJ1-1; TRBD1 fits 10 bases in the junction. The sequencing sample was made of PBMCs or T cells enriched from blood (not recorded which). The nucleotide sequence is given as TGTGCCAGCAGTAGGACAGGGGGGAACACTGAAGCTTTCTTT. This translates into CASSRTGGNTEAFF.